This TCR beta chain was captured in a study of molecular identifiers for immune sequencing clone quantification. This clonotype was picked up many times. Previously described methods and listed TCR primers produced bulk TCR libraries. TCRdb redid the calling of the PCR reads with MiXCR, one entry per CDR3 protein. The table has about 510,000 distinct CDR3 sequences, about 25% seen once; the top ten hold around 0.79%. The TCR originated in a human donor in good health. Some libraries in this study had Jurkat cell RNA spiked in. The source material was naive CD8+ T cells from blood, with Jurkat cell RNA spiked in. Sample subset: FACS-sorted CD8+CD4-CCR7+CD45RA+ naive T cells.

The CDR3 loop is CASSPEAGGPSEQYF. The CDR3 nucleotides read TGCGCCAGCAGCCCGGAGGCGGGAGGGCCGTCCGAGCAGTACTTC. J is TRBJ2-7 and V is TRBV5-1; 9 bases map to TRBD2. Germline trimming cut 4 bases from V and 6 bases from J; bases unmatched to any gene: 11. CDR1 is SGHRS and CDR2 is YFSETQ in the germline V gene. CDR3 length equals 15 residues. The variable domain in full, completed from reference TRBV5-1 and TRBJ2-7, reads KAGVTQTPRYLIKTRGQQVTLSCSPISGHRSVSWYQQTPGQGLQFLFEYFSETQRNKGNFPGRFSGRQFSNSRSEMNVSTLELGDSALYLCASSPEAGGPSEQYFGPGTRLTVT.